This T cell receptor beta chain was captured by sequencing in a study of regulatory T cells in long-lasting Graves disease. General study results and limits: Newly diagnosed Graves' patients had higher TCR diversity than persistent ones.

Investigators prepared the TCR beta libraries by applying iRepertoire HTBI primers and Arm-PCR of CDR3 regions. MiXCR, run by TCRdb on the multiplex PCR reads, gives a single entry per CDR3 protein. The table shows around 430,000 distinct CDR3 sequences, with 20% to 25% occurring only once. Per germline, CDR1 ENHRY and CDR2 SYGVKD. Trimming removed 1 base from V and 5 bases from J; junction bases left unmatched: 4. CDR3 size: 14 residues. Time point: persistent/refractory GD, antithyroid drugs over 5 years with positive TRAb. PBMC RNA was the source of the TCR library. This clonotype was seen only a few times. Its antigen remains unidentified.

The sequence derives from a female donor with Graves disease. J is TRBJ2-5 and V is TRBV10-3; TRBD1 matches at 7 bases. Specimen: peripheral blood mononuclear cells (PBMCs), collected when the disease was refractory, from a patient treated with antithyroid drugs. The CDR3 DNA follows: TGTGCCATCAGTGAGTTCCAGGGGGAGGAGACCCAGTACTTC. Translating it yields CAISEFQGEETQYF.